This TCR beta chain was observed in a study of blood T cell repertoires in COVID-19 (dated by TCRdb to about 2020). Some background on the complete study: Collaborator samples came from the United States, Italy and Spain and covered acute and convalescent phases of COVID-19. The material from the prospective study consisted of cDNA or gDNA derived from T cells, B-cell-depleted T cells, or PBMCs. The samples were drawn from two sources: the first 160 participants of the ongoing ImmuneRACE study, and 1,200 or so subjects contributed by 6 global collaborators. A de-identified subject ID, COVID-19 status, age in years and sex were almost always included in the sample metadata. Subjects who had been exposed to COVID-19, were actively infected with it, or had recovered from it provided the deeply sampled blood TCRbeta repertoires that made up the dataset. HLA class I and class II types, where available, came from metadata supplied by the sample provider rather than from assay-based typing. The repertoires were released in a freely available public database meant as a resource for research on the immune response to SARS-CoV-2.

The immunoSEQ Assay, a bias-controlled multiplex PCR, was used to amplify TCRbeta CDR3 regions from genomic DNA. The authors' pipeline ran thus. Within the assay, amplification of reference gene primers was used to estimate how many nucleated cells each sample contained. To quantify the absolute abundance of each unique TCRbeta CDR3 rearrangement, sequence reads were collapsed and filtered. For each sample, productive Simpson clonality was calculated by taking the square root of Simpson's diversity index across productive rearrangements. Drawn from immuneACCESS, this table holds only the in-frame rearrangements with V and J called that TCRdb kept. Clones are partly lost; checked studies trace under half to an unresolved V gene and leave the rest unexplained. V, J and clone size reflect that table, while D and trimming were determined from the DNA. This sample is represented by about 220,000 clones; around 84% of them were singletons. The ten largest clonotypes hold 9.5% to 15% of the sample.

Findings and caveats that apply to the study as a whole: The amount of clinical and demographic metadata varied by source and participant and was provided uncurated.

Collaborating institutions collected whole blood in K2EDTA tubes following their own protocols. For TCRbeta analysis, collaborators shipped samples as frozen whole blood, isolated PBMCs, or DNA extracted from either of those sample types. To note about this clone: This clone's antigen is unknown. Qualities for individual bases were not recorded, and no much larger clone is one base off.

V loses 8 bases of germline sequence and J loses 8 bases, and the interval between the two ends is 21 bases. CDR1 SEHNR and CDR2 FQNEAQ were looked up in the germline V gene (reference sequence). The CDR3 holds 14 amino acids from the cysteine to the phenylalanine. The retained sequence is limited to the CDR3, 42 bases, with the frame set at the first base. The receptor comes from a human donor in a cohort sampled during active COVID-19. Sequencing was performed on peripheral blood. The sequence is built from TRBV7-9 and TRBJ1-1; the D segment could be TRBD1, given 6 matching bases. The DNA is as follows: TGTGCCAGCCGAGGGCTGGGGGCGACAGTGGAAGCTTTCTTT. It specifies CASRGLGATVEAFF.